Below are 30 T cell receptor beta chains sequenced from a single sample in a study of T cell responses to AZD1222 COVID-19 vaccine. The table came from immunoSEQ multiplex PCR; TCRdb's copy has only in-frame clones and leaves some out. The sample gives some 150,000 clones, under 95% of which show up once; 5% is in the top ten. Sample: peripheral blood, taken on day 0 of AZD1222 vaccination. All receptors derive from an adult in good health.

The DNA of the CDR3 is TGTGCCAGCAGCCCCGGACTAGCCGAACCCGACACCGGGGAGCTGTTTTTT. It is translated as CASSPGLAEPDTGELFF. The chain has TRBV9 and TRBJ2-2, with TRBD2 identical over 8 bases. This CDR3 has 17 residues. V lost 4 bases and J lost 3; bases outside the gene matches: 11. CDR1 SGDLS and CDR2 YYNGEE come from the germline V gene.

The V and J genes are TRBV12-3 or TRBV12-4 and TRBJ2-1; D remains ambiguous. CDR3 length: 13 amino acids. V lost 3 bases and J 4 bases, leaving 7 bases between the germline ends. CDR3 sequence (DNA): TGTGCCAGCAGTTTTACGAGTTACAATGAGCAGTTCTTC. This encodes CASSFTSYNEQFF.

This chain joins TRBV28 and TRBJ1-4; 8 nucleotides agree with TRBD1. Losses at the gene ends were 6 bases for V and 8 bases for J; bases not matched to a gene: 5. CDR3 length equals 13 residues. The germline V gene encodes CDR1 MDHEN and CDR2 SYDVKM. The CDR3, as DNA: TGTGCCAGCAGGGGCAGGGGGCGCGAAAAACTGTTTTTT. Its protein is CASRGRGREKLFF.

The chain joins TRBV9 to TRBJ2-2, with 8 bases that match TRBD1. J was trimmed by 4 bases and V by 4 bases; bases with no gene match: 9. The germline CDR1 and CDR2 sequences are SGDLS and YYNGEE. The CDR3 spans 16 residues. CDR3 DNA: TGTGCCAGCAGCTCCTCGACAGGGGTCGTCACCGGGGAGCTGTTTTTT. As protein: CASSSSTGVVTGELFF.

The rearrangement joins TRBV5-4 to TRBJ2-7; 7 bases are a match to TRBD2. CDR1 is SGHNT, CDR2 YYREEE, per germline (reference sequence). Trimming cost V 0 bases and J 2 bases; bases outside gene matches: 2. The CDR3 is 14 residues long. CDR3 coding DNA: TGTGCCAGCAGCTTGGGGGCGGGGGCCTACGAGCAGTACTTC. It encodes CASSLGAGAYEQYF.

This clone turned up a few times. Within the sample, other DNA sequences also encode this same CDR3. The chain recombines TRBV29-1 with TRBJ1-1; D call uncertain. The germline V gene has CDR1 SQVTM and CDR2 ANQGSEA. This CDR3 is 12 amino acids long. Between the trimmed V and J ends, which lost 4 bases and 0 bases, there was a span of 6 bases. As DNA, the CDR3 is TGCAGCGTTGGACCCATGAACACTGAAGCTTTCTTT. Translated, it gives CSVGPMNTEAFF. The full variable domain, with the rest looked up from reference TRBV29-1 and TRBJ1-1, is SAVISQKPSRDICQRGTSLTIQCQVDSQVTMMFWYRQQPGQSLTLIATANQGSEATYESGFVIDKFPISRPNLTFSTLTVSNMSPEDSSIYLCSVGPMNTEAFFGQGTRLTVV.

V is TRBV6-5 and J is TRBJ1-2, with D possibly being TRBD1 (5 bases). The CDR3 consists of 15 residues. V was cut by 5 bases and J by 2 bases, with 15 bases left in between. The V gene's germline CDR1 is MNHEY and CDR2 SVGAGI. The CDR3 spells CASSRSGSGNYGYTF. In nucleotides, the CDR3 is TGTGCCAGCAGTCGGTCAGGGTCGGGAAACTATGGCTACACCTTC.

The CDR3 DNA follows: TGTGCCAGCAGCTCCGCGACAGGGTACAGTGGAAACACCATATATTTT. It yields the protein CASSSATGYSGNTIYF. The V and J genes are TRBV11-2 and TRBJ1-3, with TRBD1 matching 7 bases. CDR1 is SGHAT, CDR2 FQNNGV, per germline. The CDR3 runs to 16 residues. V was pared by 4 bases and J by 3 bases, with 9 bases of the junction left unmatched.

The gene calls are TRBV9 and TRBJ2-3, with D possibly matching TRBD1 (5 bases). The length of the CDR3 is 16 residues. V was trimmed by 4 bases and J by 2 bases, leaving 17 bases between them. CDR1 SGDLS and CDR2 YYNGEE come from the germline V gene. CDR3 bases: TGTGCCAGCAGCCAGGGAAGGGCGGTCCCCACAGATACGCAGTATTTT. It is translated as CASSQGRAVPTDTQYF.

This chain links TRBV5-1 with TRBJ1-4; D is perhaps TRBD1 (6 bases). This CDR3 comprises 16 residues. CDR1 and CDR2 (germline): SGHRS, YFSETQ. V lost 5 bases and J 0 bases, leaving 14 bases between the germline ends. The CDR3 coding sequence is TGCGCCAGCAGTCTCCGACAGGCTGCAACTAATGAAAAACTGTTTTTT. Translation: CASSLRQAATNEKLFF.

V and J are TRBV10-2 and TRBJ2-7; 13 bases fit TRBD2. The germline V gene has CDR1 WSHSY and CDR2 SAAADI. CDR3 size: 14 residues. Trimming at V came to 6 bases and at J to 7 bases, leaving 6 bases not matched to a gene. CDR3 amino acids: CASRGLAGAGEQYF. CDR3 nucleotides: TGCGCCAGCAGAGGACTAGCGGGAGCTGGGGAGCAGTACTTC.

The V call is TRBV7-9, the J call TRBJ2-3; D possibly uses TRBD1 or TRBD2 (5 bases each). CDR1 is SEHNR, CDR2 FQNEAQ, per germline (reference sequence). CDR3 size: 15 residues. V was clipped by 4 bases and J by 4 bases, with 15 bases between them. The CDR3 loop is CASSSDMGTADTQYF. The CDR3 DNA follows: TGTGCCAGCAGCTCTGACATGGGGACGGCAGATACGCAGTATTTT.

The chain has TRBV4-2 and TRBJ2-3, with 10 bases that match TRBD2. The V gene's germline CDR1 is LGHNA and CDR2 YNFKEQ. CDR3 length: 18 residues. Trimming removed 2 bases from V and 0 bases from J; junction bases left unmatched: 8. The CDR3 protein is CASSQTPGTSASTDTQYF. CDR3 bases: TGTGCCAGCAGCCAAACCCCAGGGACTAGCGCAAGCACAGATACGCAGTATTTT.

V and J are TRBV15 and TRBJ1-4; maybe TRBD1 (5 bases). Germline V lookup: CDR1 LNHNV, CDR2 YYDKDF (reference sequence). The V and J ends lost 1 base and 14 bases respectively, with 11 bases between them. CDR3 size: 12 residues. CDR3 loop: CATSRGGGLLFF. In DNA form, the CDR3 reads TGTGCCACCAGCAGAGGGGGGGGTTTGCTGTTTTTT.

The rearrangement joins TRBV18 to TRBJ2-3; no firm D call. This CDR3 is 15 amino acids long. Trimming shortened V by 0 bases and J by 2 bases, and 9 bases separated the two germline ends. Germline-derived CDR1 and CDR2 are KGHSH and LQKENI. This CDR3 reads CASSPPVEHTDTQYF. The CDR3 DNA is TGTGCCAGCTCACCACCGGTGGAGCACACAGATACGCAGTATTTT.

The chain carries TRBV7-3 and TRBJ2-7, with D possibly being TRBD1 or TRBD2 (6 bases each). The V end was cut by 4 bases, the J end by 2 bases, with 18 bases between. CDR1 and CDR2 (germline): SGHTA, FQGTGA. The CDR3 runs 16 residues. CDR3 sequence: CASSSPPWRDTYEQYF. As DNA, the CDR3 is TGTGCCAGCAGCTCCCCCCCCTGGCGGGACACCTACGAGCAGTACTTC.

The CDR3: CASSYRTENNSPLHF. In DNA, the CDR3 is TGTGCCAGCAGCTACCGGACAGAAAATAATTCACCCCTCCACTTT. The genes are TRBV7-2 and TRBJ1-6; tentatively, D is TRBD1 (6 bases). Between the trimmed V and J ends, which lost 4 bases and 5 bases, there was a span of 12 bases. The CDR3 sequence is 15 residues long. The germline V gene has CDR1 SGHTA and CDR2 FQGNSA.

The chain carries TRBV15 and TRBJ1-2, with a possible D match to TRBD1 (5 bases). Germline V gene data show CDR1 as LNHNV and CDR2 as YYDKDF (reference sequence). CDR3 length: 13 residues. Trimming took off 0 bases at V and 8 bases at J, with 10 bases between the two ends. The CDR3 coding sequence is TGTGCCACCAGCAGAGATCGTCAGGGAGGCTACACCTTC. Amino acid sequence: CATSRDRQGGYTF.

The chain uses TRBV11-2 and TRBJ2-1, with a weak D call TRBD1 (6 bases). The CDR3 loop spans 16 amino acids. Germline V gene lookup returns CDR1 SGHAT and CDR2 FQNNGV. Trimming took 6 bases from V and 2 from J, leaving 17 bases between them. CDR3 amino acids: CASRHQGHPTYNEQFF. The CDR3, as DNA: TGTGCCAGCAGACACCAGGGACATCCTACCTACAATGAGCAGTTCTTC.

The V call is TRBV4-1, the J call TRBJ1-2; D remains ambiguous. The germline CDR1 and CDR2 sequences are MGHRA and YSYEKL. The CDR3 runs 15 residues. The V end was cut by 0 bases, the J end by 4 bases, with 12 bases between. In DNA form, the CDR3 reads TGCGCCAGCAGCCAAGAGACAACCCTTGGCTATGGCTACACCTTC. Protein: CASSQETTLGYGYTF.

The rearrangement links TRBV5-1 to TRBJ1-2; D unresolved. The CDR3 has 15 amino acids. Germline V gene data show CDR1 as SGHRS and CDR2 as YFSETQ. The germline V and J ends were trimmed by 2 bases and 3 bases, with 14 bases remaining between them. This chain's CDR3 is CASSLGQIGDYGYTF. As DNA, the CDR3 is TGCGCCAGCAGCTTAGGGCAAATTGGGGACTATGGCTACACCTTC.

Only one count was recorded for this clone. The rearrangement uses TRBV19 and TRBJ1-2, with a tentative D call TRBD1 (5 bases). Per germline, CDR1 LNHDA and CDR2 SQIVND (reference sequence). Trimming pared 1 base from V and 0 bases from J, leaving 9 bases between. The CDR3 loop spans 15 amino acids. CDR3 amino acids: CASSIAGIANYGYTF. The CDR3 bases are TGTGCCAGTAGTATAGCAGGGATTGCTAACTATGGCTACACCTTC.

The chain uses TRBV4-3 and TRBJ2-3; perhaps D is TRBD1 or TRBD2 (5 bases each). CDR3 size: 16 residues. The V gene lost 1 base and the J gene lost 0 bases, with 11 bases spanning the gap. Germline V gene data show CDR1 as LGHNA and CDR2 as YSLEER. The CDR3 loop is CASSQGTRDSTDTQYF. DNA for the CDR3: TGCGCCAGCAGCCAAGGTACTAGGGACAGCACAGATACGCAGTATTTT.

The CDR3 loop reads CATSDADRVRNEQFF. Here the CDR3 DNA reads TGTGCCACCAGTGATGCAGACAGGGTACGGAATGAGCAGTTCTTC. This chain uses TRBV24-1 with TRBJ2-1; 7 positions agree with TRBD1. Germline V gene data show CDR1 as KGHDR and CDR2 as SFDVKD. V was pared by 3 bases and J by 7 bases, with 8 bases of the junction left unmatched. This CDR3 has 15 residues.

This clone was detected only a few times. The CDR3 DNA reads TGTGCCAGCAGCTTAGGGACAGGGGTCCACGAGCAGTACTTC. This gives the protein CASSLGTGVHEQYF. The rearrangement joins TRBV11-2 to TRBJ2-7; 9 bases agree with TRBD1. Germline V gene sequence: CDR1 SGHAT, CDR2 FQNNGV. CDR3 length: 14 amino acids. Trimming took 1 base from V and 5 from J; bases not matched to a gene: 3.

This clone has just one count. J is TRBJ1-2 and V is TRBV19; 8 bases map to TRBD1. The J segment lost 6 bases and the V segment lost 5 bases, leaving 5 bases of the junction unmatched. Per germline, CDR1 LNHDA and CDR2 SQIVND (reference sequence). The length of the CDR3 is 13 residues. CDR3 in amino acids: CASSAGGINGYTF. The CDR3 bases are TGTGCCAGTAGTGCAGGGGGCATTAATGGCTACACCTTC.

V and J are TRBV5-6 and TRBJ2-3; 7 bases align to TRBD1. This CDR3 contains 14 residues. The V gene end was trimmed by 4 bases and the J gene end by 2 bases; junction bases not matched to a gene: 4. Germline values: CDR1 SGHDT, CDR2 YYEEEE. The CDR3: CASSTGQATDTQYF. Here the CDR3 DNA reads TGTGCCAGCAGCACAGGACAGGCCACAGATACGCAGTATTTT. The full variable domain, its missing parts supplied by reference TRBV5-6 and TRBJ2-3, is DAGVTQSPTHLIKTRGQQVTLRCSPKSGHDTVSWYQQALGQGPQFIFQYYEEEERQRGNFPDRFSGHQFPNYSSELNVNALLLGDSALYLCASSTGQATDTQYFGPGTRLTVL.

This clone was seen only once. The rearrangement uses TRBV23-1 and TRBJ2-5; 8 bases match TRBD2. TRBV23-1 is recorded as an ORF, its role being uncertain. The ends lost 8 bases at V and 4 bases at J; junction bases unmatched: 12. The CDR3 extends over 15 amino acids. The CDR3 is CASRGGLLSLETQYF. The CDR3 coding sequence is TGCGCCAGCCGGGGGGGTCTGTTATCTTTAGAGACCCAGTACTTC.

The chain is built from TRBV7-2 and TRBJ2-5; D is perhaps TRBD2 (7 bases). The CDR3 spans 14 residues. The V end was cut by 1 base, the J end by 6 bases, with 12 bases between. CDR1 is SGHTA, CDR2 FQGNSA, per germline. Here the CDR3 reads CASSLVGGAQTQYF. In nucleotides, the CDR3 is TGTGCCAGCAGCTTAGTTGGGGGGGCACAGACCCAGTACTTC.

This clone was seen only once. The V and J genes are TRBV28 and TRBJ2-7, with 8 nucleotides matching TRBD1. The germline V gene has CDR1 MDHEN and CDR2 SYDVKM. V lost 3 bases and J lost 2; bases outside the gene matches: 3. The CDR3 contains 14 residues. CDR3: CASSFTGGAYEQYF. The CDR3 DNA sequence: TGTGCCAGCAGTTTTACAGGGGGAGCCTACGAGCAGTACTTC.